The 26 T cell receptor beta chains given below trace back to one sample, sequenced in a study of T cells in localized non-small cell lung cancer. This table comes from immunoSEQ multiplex PCR, and its TCRdb copy is limited to in-frame clones, with some not included. Among over 30,000 clones listed, approximately 90% were seen once. Sequencing was performed on peripheral blood mononuclear cells, taken before any cancer treatment. The receptors here all came from a man aged 35-75 years with stage III lung adenocarcinoma.

The rearrangement joins TRBV6-6 to TRBJ2-1; possibly TRBD1 for D (6 bases). Germline V gene data show CDR1 as MNHNY and CDR2 as SVGAGI (reference sequence). Trimming shortened V by 8 bases and J by 7 bases, and 21 bases separated the two germline ends. CDR3 length equals 15 residues. The chain's CDR3 is CASALQGAQTNEQFF. For the CDR3, the DNA is TGTGCCAGCGCACTACAGGGTGCACAGACGAATGAGCAGTTCTTC.

This clone was detected a few times. V is TRBV19 and J is TRBJ1-1, with 11 bases lining up with TRBD1. V lost 6 bases to trimming and J lost 4 bases; unmatched junction nucleotides: 7. CDR3 size: 15 residues. Germline V gene sequence: CDR1 LNHDA, CDR2 SQIVND (reference sequence). CDR3 bases: TGTGCCAGTAGAACGATCGGGACAGGGGGCACTGAAGCTTTCTTT. Its translation is CASRTIGTGGTEAFF.

The chain combines TRBV18 with TRBJ1-3; D ambiguous. This CDR3 has 15 amino acids. The V gene's germline CDR1 is KGHSH and CDR2 LQKENI. The V gene lost 4 bases and the J gene lost 0 bases, with 10 bases spanning the gap. CDR3 DNA sequence: TGTGCCAGCTCACTGGGGATGAGCTCTGGAAACACCATATATTTT. Its translation is CASSLGMSSGNTIYF.

The V and J genes are TRBV7-9 and TRBJ2-2, with 8 bases identical to TRBD2. CDR1 is SEHNR and CDR2 is FQNEAQ in the germline V gene (reference sequence). V was pared by 3 bases and J by 7 bases, with 10 bases of the junction left unmatched. The CDR3 is made up of 16 amino acids. The CDR3 is CASSFVPGLEVGELFF. CDR3 coding DNA: TGTGCCAGCAGCTTCGTACCGGGACTAGAGGTCGGGGAGCTGTTTTTT.

The chain recombines TRBV7-6 with TRBJ1-1; 8 nucleotides match TRBD1. From germline, CDR1 is SGHVS and CDR2 FNYEAQ. The V segment lost 5 bases and the J segment 4 bases; nucleotides outside the gene matches: 6. The CDR3 sequence is 14 residues long. CDR3 loop: CASSTGQASTEAFF. DNA for the CDR3: TGTGCCAGCAGCACGGGACAGGCTAGCACTGAAGCTTTCTTT.

This clone was seen a single time. The J gene is TRBJ1-4, the V gene TRBV5-1; D is perhaps TRBD1 (6 bases). Trimming pared 7 bases from V and 4 bases from J, leaving 14 bases between. The CDR3 sequence is 14 residues long. The germline V gene encodes CDR1 SGHRS and CDR2 YFSETQ. The CDR3 loop is CASAHGQSNEKLFF. CDR3 DNA: TGCGCCAGCGCCCATGGACAGAGTAATGAAAAACTGTTTTTT.

The J gene is TRBJ1-6, the V gene TRBV5-1; D not resolved. The CDR3 is 14 residues long. Germline-derived CDR1 and CDR2 are SGHRS and YFSETQ. V dropped 5 bases and J dropped 8 bases, with 14 bases sitting between them. CDR3 sequence: CASSRIELDSPLHF. The CDR3 DNA is TGCGCCAGCAGTCGAATAGAATTAGATTCACCCCTCCACTTT. The full variable domain, in which reference TRBV5-1 and TRBJ1-6 provide the parts outside the CDR3, is KAGVTQTPRYLIKTRGQQVTLSCSPISGHRSVSWYQQTPGQGLQFLFEYFSETQRNKGNFPGRFSGRQFSNSRSEMNVSTLELGDSALYLCASSRIELDSPLHFGNGTRLTVT.

In DNA, the CDR3 is TGTGCCAGCAACATCGGACGGAAGCAAGAGACCCAGTACTTC. Amino acids: CASNIGRKQETQYF. The rearrangement uses TRBV5-8 and TRBJ2-5; D is ambiguous. Per the germline V gene, CDR1 is SGHTS and CDR2 is YDEGEE. Trimming took 6 bases from V and 2 from J, leaving 14 bases between them. CDR3 length: 14 amino acids. Supplemented by reference TRBV5-8 and TRBJ2-5, the full variable domain reads EAGVTQSPTHLIKTRGQQATLRCSPISGHTSVYWYQQALGLGLQFLLWYDEGEERNRGNFPPRFSGRQFPNYSSELNVNALELEDSALYLCASNIGRKQETQYFGPGTRLLVL.

This clone occurred once. V gene TRBV10-3 combines with J gene TRBJ1-3, with 9 bases identical to TRBD1. The length of the CDR3 is 19 residues. In germline, CDR1 is ENHRY, CDR2 SYGVKD. V was clipped by 5 bases and J by 0 bases; unmatched bases: 14. CDR3 nucleotides: TGTGCCATCAGTACGCCCCGGGACAGGGCCCTGAGCTCTGGAAACACCATATATTTT. Translated, it gives CAISTPRDRALSSGNTIYF.

J is TRBJ2-7 and V is TRBV30, with D possibly TRBD2 on 5 matching bases. CDR1 GTSNPN and CDR2 SVGIG come from the germline V gene (reference sequence). The V gene lost 2 bases and the J gene lost 5 bases, with 16 bases spanning the gap. This CDR3 is built from 14 residues. The CDR3 nucleotides read TGTGCCTGGAGTAGAGATCAGAGGGCAAACGAGCAGTACTTC. It codes for CAWSRDQRANEQYF.

This clone was detected only a few times. The V gene is TRBV19, the J gene TRBJ1-6; D remains ambiguous. Trimming stripped 5 bases from V and 14 bases from J, with 19 bases between. Germline values: CDR1 LNHDA, CDR2 SQIVND (reference sequence). This CDR3 spans 14 amino acids. CDR3 in DNA: TGTGCCAGTAGTTTCCAAGGAAGTTGGGGAGCCCTCCACTTT. It specifies CASSFQGSWGALHF. Full variable domain (rest looked up from reference TRBV19 and TRBJ1-6): DGGITQSPKYLFRKEGQNVTLSCEQNLNHDAMYWYRQDPGQGLRLIYYSQIVNDFQKGDIAEGYSVSREKKESFPLTVTSAQKNPTAFYLCASSFQGSWGALHFGNGTRLTVT.

The chain joins TRBV6-6 to TRBJ1-5; D perhaps matches TRBD1 (5 bases). The CDR3 loop spans 13 amino acids. Per the germline V gene, CDR1 is MNHNY and CDR2 is SVGAGI (reference sequence). Trimming removed 5 bases at V and 3 bases at J, with 8 bases between. CDR3 DNA: TGTGCCAGCAGTGGACAAGCCAATCAGCCCCAGCATTTT. Protein: CASSGQANQPQHF.

This chain uses TRBV19 with TRBJ2-7; TRBD1 is a possible D gene (7 bases). Germline V gene data show CDR1 as LNHDA and CDR2 as SQIVND (reference sequence). Trimming shortened V by 2 bases and J by 3 bases, and 14 bases separated the two germline ends. The CDR3 is 15 residues long. CDR3 DNA: TGTGCCAGTAGTATACAGGGGGGATACTACTACGAGCAGTACTTC. It encodes CASSIQGGYYYEQYF.

The chain is built from TRBV7-3 and TRBJ2-6; possibly TRBD1 or TRBD2 for D (5 bases each). V was clipped by 2 bases and J by 4 bases, with 15 bases between them. Germline CDR1 SGHTA, CDR2 FQGTGA. The CDR3 contains 17 residues. The CDR3 here is CASSLGTGKRGANVLTF. CDR3 DNA sequence: TGTGCCAGCAGCTTAGGGACGGGAAAGCGGGGGGCCAACGTCCTGACTTTC.

V and J are TRBV9 and TRBJ2-2; 8 bases line up with TRBD1. Germline CDR1 reads SGDLS; CDR2 reads YYNGEE. Trimming took 3 bases from V and 7 from J; bases not matched to a gene: 5. This CDR3 spans 14 amino acids. This CDR3 is CASSGQGRVGELFF. The CDR3 bases are TGTGCCAGCAGCGGACAGGGGCGTGTCGGGGAGCTGTTTTTT.

This clone appeared once. The chain recombines TRBV11-2 with TRBJ1-1; D perhaps matches TRBD1 (5 bases). The CDR3 extends over 12 amino acids. V was shortened by 5 bases and J by 8 bases, with 12 bases between the two germline ends. Germline CDR1 and CDR2: SGHAT and FQNNGV. CDR3 bases: TGTGCCAGCAGCCACGGGGGTCGCGAAGCTTTCTTT. It codes for CASSHGGREAFF.

This sequence joins TRBV27 and TRBJ2-4; a possible D gene is TRBD1 (5 bases). The germline V gene encodes CDR1 MNHEY and CDR2 SMNVEV (reference sequence). The CDR3 extends over 14 amino acids. The V end was cut by 2 bases, the J end by 14 bases, with 19 bases between. The DNA for the CDR3 is TGTGCCAGCAGTTTAGATCCCTCGGCAGGGAAAGAGTACTTC. The encoded protein is CASSLDPSAGKEYF.

The V call is TRBV13, the J call TRBJ2-3; D is perhaps TRBD1 (6 bases). The CDR3 contains 17 residues. Germline V gives CDR1 PRHDT, CDR2 FYEKMQ (reference sequence). V was cut by 7 bases and J by 0 bases, with 20 bases left in between. This CDR3 is CASIRYGRQASTDTQYF. The CDR3 bases are TGTGCCAGCATCCGATACGGCCGACAGGCTAGCACAGATACGCAGTATTTT. Using reference TRBV13 and TRBJ2-3 for the parts outside the CDR3, the full variable domain is AAGVIQSPRHLIKEKRETATLKCYPIPRHDTVYWYQQGPGQDPQFLISFYEKMQSDKGSIPDRFSAQQFSDYHSELNMSSLELGDSALYFCASIRYGRQASTDTQYFGPGTRLTVL.

The V gene is TRBV4-1, the J gene TRBJ1-2; weak D call: TRBD1 (5 bases). Germline V gene data show CDR1 as MGHRA and CDR2 as YSYEKL. V was trimmed by 0 bases and J by 0 bases, leaving 8 bases between them. The CDR3 runs 15 residues. Here the CDR3 reads CASSQDLGANYGYTF. CDR3 DNA sequence: TGCGCCAGCAGCCAAGATCTGGGGGCTAACTATGGCTACACCTTC.

This clone was seen a few times. The V gene is TRBV11-2, the J gene TRBJ2-7; D is uncertain. Trimming stripped 0 bases from V and 7 bases from J, with 22 bases between. CDR3 length equals 17 residues. CDR1 and CDR2 (germline): SGHAT, FQNNGV. The CDR3 region is CASSLETWRQTQREQYF. The CDR3 nucleotides are TGTGCCAGCAGCTTAGAGACATGGCGGCAGACCCAGAGAGAGCAGTACTTC.

This chain links TRBV4-2 with TRBJ1-1; tentatively, D is TRBD1 (5 bases). The germline V gene encodes CDR1 LGHNA and CDR2 YNFKEQ. The CDR3 runs 14 residues. V was pared by 1 base and J by 3 bases, with 9 bases between. The DNA for the CDR3 is TGTGCCAGCAGCCAAGTTGGGGGTTACACTGAAGCTTTCTTT. Translation: CASSQVGGYTEAFF.

The chain carries TRBV7-2 and TRBJ1-4, with 10 bases aligning to TRBD1. This CDR3 is 14 amino acids long. V shed 3 bases, J shed 8 bases, and the junction held 3 bases outside the gene matches. Germline V gene lookup returns CDR1 SGHTA and CDR2 FQGNSA. CDR3 sequence reads: CASSFRDRGEKLFF. The CDR3 bases are TGTGCCAGCAGCTTTCGGGACAGGGGCGAAAAACTGTTTTTT.

V usage is TRBV25-1 and J usage is TRBJ1-2, with 11 positions matching TRBD1. V lost 6 bases, J lost 7 bases, and 4 bases stayed unmatched. The CDR3 runs 13 residues. Per the germline V gene, CDR1 is MGHDK and CDR2 is SYGVNS. The CDR3 here is CASRGQGGSGYTF. CDR3 nucleotide sequence: TGTGCCAGCAGGGGACAGGGGGGATCTGGCTACACCTTC.

This sequence joins TRBV27 and TRBJ2-7; unclear D gene. Germline-derived CDR1 and CDR2 are MNHEY and SMNVEV (reference sequence). Trimming shortened V by 4 bases and J by 3 bases, and 10 bases separated the two germline ends. CDR3 length: 13 amino acids. This CDR3 is CASSSFMGYEQYF. In DNA form, the CDR3 reads TGTGCCAGCAGTTCCTTCATGGGCTACGAGCAGTACTTC.

V and J are TRBV28 and TRBJ1-2, with D perhaps TRBD1 (6 bases). CDR1 is MDHEN, CDR2 SYDVKM, per germline. Trimming shortened V by 5 bases and J by 5 bases, and 15 bases separated the two germline ends. The CDR3 runs to 14 residues. The CDR3 loop reads CASSNRQDRYGYTF. CDR3 bases: TGTGCCAGCAGTAACAGACAGGATAGGTATGGCTACACCTTC.

J is TRBJ1-4 and V is TRBV19; 9 bases agree with TRBD1. The CDR3 sequence is 20 residues long. Germline V gene lookup returns CDR1 LNHDA and CDR2 SQIVND (reference sequence). J gave up 6 bases and V 7 bases, and 24 bases lay outside the gene matches. The CDR3 is CASTGQGGTAGPRAHEKLFF. CDR3 nucleotide sequence: TGTGCCAGTACGGGACAGGGAGGGACTGCAGGCCCCAGGGCCCATGAAAAACTGTTTTTT.